Listed here are 10 T cell receptor beta chains from one sample, sequenced in a study of early T cells in non-severe SARS-CoV-2 infection. TCRdb re-called the 5' RACE reads through MiXCR, storing one row per CDR3 protein. The sample lists more than 20,000 distinct CDR3 sequences, 4.4% seen once, with 5.6% in the top ten. The sample comprised whole blood. The receptors here all came from an adult who was a healthcare worker with PCR-confirmed SARS-CoV-2 infection or an uninfected control (not recorded which).

At least ten counts were recorded for this clonotype. The V and J genes are TRBV5-5 and TRBJ1-2; D is possibly TRBD1 (5 bases). With 5 bases removed from V and 3 bases from J, the gap between germline ends came to 11 bases. Germline-derived CDR1 and CDR2 are SGHKS and YYEKEE (reference sequence). This CDR3 contains 13 residues. The CDR3 region is CASREGVDYGYTF. The DNA of the CDR3 is TGTGCCAGCAGAGAAGGGGTGGACTATGGCTACACCTTC. The full variable domain, with the rest looked up from reference TRBV5-5 and TRBJ1-2, is DAGVTQSPTHLIKTRGQQVTLRCSPISGHKSVSWYQQVLGQGPQFIFQYYEKEERGRGNFPDRFSARQFPNYSSELNVNALLLGDSALYLCASREGVDYGYTFGSGTRLTVV.

This clonotype has only a few counts. The chain combines TRBV12-3 or TRBV12-4 with TRBJ1-1, with 8 bases lining up with TRBD1. CDR3 length: 14 residues. J lost 4 bases, V lost 6 bases, and 7 bases had no gene match. The CDR3 DNA reads TGTGCCAGCAGAATTGGACAGGGAGTCACTGAAGCTTTCTTT. This sequence encodes CASRIGQGVTEAFF.

This clonotype has ten or more counts. The rearrangement joins TRBV20-1 to TRBJ2-4, with D unresolved. The germline V gene encodes CDR1 DFQATT and CDR2 SNEGSKA (reference sequence). V lost 5 bases and J 1 base, leaving 9 bases between the germline ends. CDR3 length equals 13 residues. DNA of the CDR3: TGCAGTGCTGGGGATATTGCCAAAAACATTCAGTACTTC. This gives the protein CSAGDIAKNIQYF.

This clonotype came up once. The CDR3 here is CASSPRTSSTDTQYF. The CDR3 nucleotides read TGTGCCAGCAGCCCCAGGACGTCCAGCACAGATACGCAGTATTTT. This chain links TRBV14 with TRBJ2-3, with D uncertain. The germline CDR1 and CDR2 sequences are SGHDN and FVKESK. The CDR3 has 15 residues. Trimming shortened V by 4 bases and J by 0 bases, and 11 bases separated the two germline ends.

This clonotype was recorded at least ten times. The rearrangement uses TRBV10-3 and TRBJ1-1; tentatively, D is TRBD1 (6 bases). Trimming pared 3 bases from V and 4 bases from J, leaving 6 bases between. The germline V gene has CDR1 ENHRY and CDR2 SYGVKD. The CDR3 contains 12 residues. The CDR3 bases are TGTGCCATCAGTGAAGGGGGCACTGAAGCTTTCTTT. Encoded protein: CAISEGGTEAFF.

This clonotype was seen many times. The V call is TRBV12-3 or TRBV12-4, the J call TRBJ1-4; D remains ambiguous. The CDR3 covers 15 residues. Trimming cost V 5 bases and J 0 bases, with 10 bases left between them. This CDR3 reads CASSLTPATNEKLFF. Written as DNA, the CDR3 is TGTGCCAGCAGTCTAACCCCGGCAACTAATGAAAAACTGTTTTTT.

DNA of the CDR3: TGTGCCAGCAGAGACCGGTCCTACAATGAGCAGTTCTTC. Translated, it gives CASRDRSYNEQFF. This chain uses TRBV2 with TRBJ2-1, with D hard to call. Per germline, CDR1 SNHLY and CDR2 FYNNEI. The V and J ends lost 6 bases and 1 base respectively, with 7 bases between them. The CDR3 totals 13 residues.

This clonotype was seen repeatedly, ten times or more. The V and J genes are TRBV29-1 and TRBJ2-5, with a possible D match to TRBD1 (5 bases). V dropped 7 bases and J dropped 5 bases, with 11 bases sitting between them. Germline values: CDR1 SQVTM, CDR2 ANQGSEA. The CDR3 consists of 11 residues. CDR3 loop: CSGQGSETQYF. Here the CDR3 DNA reads TGCAGCGGTCAGGGATCCGAGACCCAGTACTTC. Complete variable domain (other parts from reference TRBV29-1 and TRBJ2-5): SAVISQKPSRDICQRGTSLTIQCQVDSQVTMMFWYRQQPGQSLTLIATANQGSEATYESGFVIDKFPISRPNLTFSTLTVSNMSPEDSSIYLCSGQGSETQYFGPGTRLLVL.

Many counts were recorded for this clonotype. The V gene is TRBV11-2, the J gene TRBJ1-4; 9 nucleotides agree with TRBD1. CDR3 size: 15 residues. The trim removed 6 bases at V and 8 bases at J, leaving 10 bases unmatched. CDR1 is SGHAT and CDR2 is FQNNGV in the germline V gene. DNA for the CDR3: TGTGCCAGCAGTCACGGGGACAGGGAGCAGGAAAAACTGTTTTTT. Protein sequence: CASSHGDREQEKLFF.

This clonotype was seen repeatedly, ten times or more. The V call is TRBV30, the J call TRBJ1-4; maybe TRBD1 (6 bases). This CDR3 region has 14 residues. CDR1 GTSNPN and CDR2 SVGIG come from the germline V gene (reference sequence). Trimming stripped 3 bases from V and 2 bases from J, with 10 bases between. CDR3: CAWSVGGTNEKLFF. The CDR3 DNA is TGTGCCTGGAGCGTAGGGGGGACTAATGAAAAACTGTTTTTT.